This entry lists 25 T cell receptor beta chains sequenced from one sample in a study of vaccination and CD4 T cells after COVID-19. The Oncomine TCR Beta short-read assay generated sequence data from the DNA of cultured CD4+ T cells. TCRdb reprocessed the PCR reads via MiXCR and lists one record per CDR3 protein. The sample lists more than 20,000 distinct CDR3 sequences, approximately 39% occurring once. Antigens for these TCRs are unknown. Sample treatment: approximately nine-day PBMC culture with coronavirus spike peptide pools or control peptides (ViraFEST assay). The source material was CD4+ T cells from blood, cultured in vitro. Receptor source: a human donor who had recovered from COVID-19.

The rearrangement links TRBV7-2 to TRBJ2-3, with D tentatively TRBD1 (6 bases). Trimming pared 6 bases from V and 0 bases from J, leaving 16 bases between. The CDR3 covers 16 residues. Germline V CDR1 and CDR2: SGHTA, FQGNSA. The CDR3 region has the DNA TGTGCCAGCAGTTTGTGGGGACAACCTAGCACAGATACGCAGTATTTT. This codes for CASSLWGQPSTDTQYF.

The J gene is TRBJ2-7, the V gene TRBV6-5, with 8 bases identical to TRBD1. This CDR3 region has 16 residues. Losses at the gene ends were 0 bases for V and 5 bases for J; bases not matched to a gene: 9. CDR1 and CDR2 from the germline V gene are MNHEY and SVGAGI. The CDR3 is CASSYSGRTGSNEQYF. The DNA of the CDR3 is TGTGCCAGCAGTTACTCAGGCCGGACAGGGTCTAACGAGCAGTACTTC.

J is TRBJ2-3 and V is TRBV7-2; 7 nucleotides match TRBD2. Germline V CDR1 and CDR2: SGHTA, FQGNSA. J gave up 4 bases and V 3 bases, and 1 base lay outside the gene matches. The CDR3 is 13 residues long. The CDR3, as DNA: TGTGCCAGCAGCTTTCTAGCGGCAGATACGCAGTATTTT. Its protein is CASSFLAADTQYF.

The chain recombines TRBV7-2 with TRBJ2-5; 13 bases fit TRBD2. The length of the CDR3 is 17 residues. J was trimmed by 7 bases and V by 4 bases; bases with no gene match: 12. Germline V CDR1 and CDR2: SGHTA, FQGNSA. The CDR3 nucleotides are TGTGCCAGCAGCTCCCCCGAGACTAGCGGGAGGAAACGGACCCAGTACTTC. Translating gives CASSSPETSGRKRTQYF.

Only a few counts were recorded for this clonotype. V gene TRBV15 combines with J gene TRBJ2-1; D gene unclear. This CDR3 is built from 15 residues. Germline assignment: CDR1 LNHNV and CDR2 YYDKDF (reference sequence). Trimming removed 6 bases at V and 0 bases at J, with 12 bases between. CDR3 sequence: CATSPGPSSYNEQFF. The CDR3 DNA reads as TGTGCCACCAGTCCGGGCCCGAGCTCCTACAATGAGCAGTTCTTC.

This clonotype was counted between two and nine times. The rearrangement links TRBV7-9 to TRBJ2-7; TRBD2 might be the D (6 bases). CDR1 is SEHNR, CDR2 FQNEAQ, per germline (reference sequence). V was shortened by 4 bases and J by 0 bases, with 10 bases between the two germline ends. This CDR3 region has 14 residues. The CDR3 bases are TGTGCCAGCAGCTCTAGCGCCTACTCCTACGAGCAGTACTTC. Encoded protein: CASSSSAYSYEQYF.

This rearrangement joins TRBV6-1 to TRBJ2-3; 11 positions agree with TRBD1. Germline loops: CDR1 MNHNS, CDR2 SASEGT. With V trimmed by 4 bases and J by 6 bases, 6 bases remained unmatched. The CDR3 sequence is 15 residues long. CDR3 sequence (DNA): TGTGCCAGCAGTGGATATTGGACAGGGGGCGATACGCAGTATTTT. Amino acid sequence: CASSGYWTGGDTQYF.

This clonotype showed up just a few times. The chain recombines TRBV7-9 with TRBJ2-7; D is perhaps TRBD1 or TRBD2 (5 bases each). V lost 2 bases to trimming and J lost 8 bases, with 13 bases between them. This CDR3 comprises 13 residues. From germline, CDR1 is SEHNR and CDR2 FQNEAQ (reference sequence). CDR3 region: CASSLLVTGQQYF. The DNA for the CDR3 is TGTGCCAGCAGCTTATTGGTCACGGGACAGCAGTACTTC.

The V and J genes are TRBV4-3 and TRBJ1-6, with D maybe TRBD1 (5 bases). Germline V CDR1 and CDR2: LGHNA, YSLEER. Trimming cost V 0 bases and J 6 bases, with 9 bases left between them. The CDR3 spans 15 residues. In DNA, the CDR3 is TGCGCCAGCAGCCAAGATTCAGGGCGTAATTCACCCCTCCACTTT. Amino acids: CASSQDSGRNSPLHF.

This clonotype occurred a few times. This chain joins TRBV5-1 and TRBJ2-5, with D unclear. The V end was cut by 0 bases, the J end by 2 bases, with 17 bases between. The CDR3 length is 17 residues. Germline V gene lookup returns CDR1 SGHRS and CDR2 YFSETQ. Written as DNA, the CDR3 is TGCGCCAGCAGCTTGGCCCGTTTAGGAGACGGGCAAGAGACCCAGTACTTC. Encoded protein: CASSLARLGDGQETQYF.

This clonotype was detected a few times. This chain uses TRBV4-3 with TRBJ1-6; D possibly corresponds to TRBD1 (6 bases). V lost 0 bases, J lost 0 bases, and 15 bases lay in between. Looked up from germline, CDR1 is LGHNA and CDR2 is YSLEER. The CDR3 totals 19 residues. The CDR3 DNA follows: TGCGCCAGCAGCCAAGATACAGGGAGGATGAGCTCCTATAATTCACCCCTCCACTTT. Residues: CASSQDTGRMSSYNSPLHF.

This clonotype turned up a few times. The rearrangement links TRBV27 to TRBJ1-2; D is undetermined. CDR3 length equals 14 residues. Trimming cost V 3 bases and J 0 bases, with 8 bases left between them. Germline assignment: CDR1 MNHEY and CDR2 SMNVEV (reference sequence). The CDR3 DNA sequence: TGTGCCAGCAGTTTCGTCCGGACTAACTATGGCTACACCTTC. As protein: CASSFVRTNYGYTF.

The chain combines TRBV4-3 with TRBJ2-3; D not certain. Germline V gene sequence: CDR1 LGHNA, CDR2 YSLEER. The CDR3 consists of 14 residues. The germline V and J ends were trimmed by 0 bases and 4 bases, with 8 bases remaining between them. The CDR3 region is CASSQEIGPDTQYF. In nucleotides, the CDR3 is TGCGCCAGCAGCCAAGAGATCGGTCCAGATACGCAGTATTTT.

The rearrangement uses TRBV20-1 and TRBJ2-3, with TRBD2 matching 8 bases. Germline V gives CDR1 DFQATT, CDR2 SNEGSKA (reference sequence). Unmatched junction bases numbered 5, after V lost 0 bases and J lost 0 bases. The length of the CDR3 is 16 residues. The DNA for the CDR3 is TGCAGTGCTAGAGATAATGAGCGGGAGAGCACAGATACGCAGTATTTT. Encoded protein: CSARDNERESTDTQYF.

The chain is built from TRBV7-2 and TRBJ1-3; D ambiguous. Germline V lookup: CDR1 SGHTA, CDR2 FQGNSA. Trimming left V 5 bases short and J 5 bases short, with 10 bases between. This CDR3 has 13 amino acids. Here the CDR3 DNA reads TGTGCCAGCAGCCCCGGCCGAAGAAACACCATATATTTT. This translates into CASSPGRRNTIYF.

This clonotype turned up a few times. The rearrangement joins TRBV2 to TRBJ2-5; tentative D call: TRBD2 (5 bases). Trimming left V 6 bases short and J 5 bases short, with 10 bases between. Germline lookup yields CDR1 SNHLY and CDR2 FYNNEI. This CDR3 has 12 amino acids. The CDR3 coding sequence is TGTGCCAGCAGGAAAACGGGGGAGACCCAGTACTTC. The encoded protein is CASRKTGETQYF.

This chain joins TRBV20-1 and TRBJ2-2; 9 nucleotides match TRBD2. V lost 3 bases and J lost 2; bases outside the gene matches: 4. The CDR3 covers 15 residues. The germline V gene has CDR1 DFQATT and CDR2 SNEGSKA (reference sequence). The CDR3 DNA follows: TGCAGTGCTAGCGAACTAGCGGGTAACACCGGGGAGCTGTTTTTT. Amino acid sequence: CSASELAGNTGELFF.

This chain connects TRBV6-1 to TRBJ2-5; 13 bases are a match to TRBD2. The V gene's germline CDR1 is MNHNS and CDR2 SASEGT. V was pared by 6 bases and J by 2 bases, with 9 bases of the junction left unmatched. The CDR3 covers 17 residues. CDR3 sequence: CASSRGLAGTFQETQYF. In DNA form, the CDR3 reads TGTGCCAGCAGCCGGGGACTAGCGGGGACCTTTCAAGAGACCCAGTACTTC.

The CDR3 DNA follows: TGCAGTGCTAGGAGGGAGCGCAGGAATACGCAGTATTTT. It is translated as CSARRERRNTQYF. The chain combines TRBV20-1 with TRBJ2-3; maybe TRBD2 (5 bases). The CDR3 consists of 13 residues. Germline V gene sequence: CDR1 DFQATT, CDR2 SNEGSKA (reference sequence). The ends were cut back, 3 bases at V and 7 bases at J, with 14 bases in the middle.

CDR3 sequence reads: CAITKEGSPSEAFF. As DNA, the CDR3 is TGTGCCATCACCAAGGAGGGAAGTCCCTCTGAAGCTTTCTTT. V is TRBV10-3 and J is TRBJ1-1; no clear D gene. V lost 7 bases and J 6 bases, leaving 18 bases between the germline ends. In germline, CDR1 is ENHRY, CDR2 SYGVKD. This CDR3 has 14 amino acids.

This clonotype was picked up a small number of times. This rearrangement joins TRBV28 to TRBJ2-7, with a weak D call TRBD2 (6 bases). Germline assignment: CDR1 MDHEN and CDR2 SYDVKM. The CDR3 has 14 residues. V was shortened by 3 bases and J by 3 bases, with 12 bases between the two germline ends. The CDR3 is CASSFGQGLYEQYF. DNA of the CDR3: TGTGCCAGCAGTTTCGGGCAGGGACTCTACGAGCAGTACTTC. Full variable domain (outside the CDR3, taken from reference TRBV28 and TRBJ2-7): DVKVTQSSRYLVKRTGEKVFLECVQDMDHENMFWYRQDPGLGLRLIYFSYDVKMKEKGDIPEGYSVSREKKERFSLILESASTNQTSMYLCASSFGQGLYEQYFGPGTRLTVT.

A few counts support this clonotype. The chain has TRBV28 and TRBJ1-3; TRBD1 is a possible D gene (6 bases). The CDR3 loop spans 15 amino acids. Germline values: CDR1 MDHEN, CDR2 SYDVKM. The ends were cut back, 7 bases at V and 2 bases at J, with 15 bases in the middle. CDR3 in amino acids: CASTSWGAAGNTIYF. Written as DNA, the CDR3 is TGTGCCAGCACCTCCTGGGGGGCTGCTGGAAACACCATATATTTT.

The rearrangement uses TRBV20-1 and TRBJ2-7; 10 bases match TRBD2. This CDR3 comprises 13 residues. CDR1 is DFQATT, CDR2 SNEGSKA, per germline (reference sequence). The J segment lost 6 bases and the V segment lost 5 bases, leaving 7 bases of the junction unmatched. CDR3 in DNA: TGCAGTGCTCCTAGCGGGGGAGGGCTCGAGCAGTACTTC. Its translation: CSAPSGGGLEQYF.

This chain connects TRBV5-1 to TRBJ1-1, with unresolved D. Between the trimmed V and J ends, which lost 0 bases and 1 base, there was a span of 7 bases. Per the germline V gene, CDR1 is SGHRS and CDR2 is YFSETQ. This CDR3 contains 14 residues. The CDR3 region is CASSLDSGNTEAFF. DNA for the CDR3: TGCGCCAGCAGCTTGGATTCAGGGAACACTGAAGCTTTCTTT.

J is TRBJ2-6 and V is TRBV6-1, with TRBD2 matching 7 bases. From germline, CDR1 is MNHNS and CDR2 SASEGT. V lost 6 bases, J lost 1 base, and 15 bases stayed unmatched. The CDR3 spans 19 residues. CDR3 sequence reads: CASRWTGARRGSGANVLTF. The CDR3 coding sequence is TGTGCCAGCAGATGGACGGGAGCGCGGCGGGGGTCTGGGGCCAACGTCCTGACTTTC.